The rows below give T cell receptor beta chains drawn from one sample of a study of neurological immune-mediated disorders. TCRdb reprocessed the 5' RACE reads with MiXCR, giving one entry per CDR3 protein. The sample has around 70,000 distinct CDR3 sequences; approximately 4.6% are singletons. Sequenced: PBMCs. Source of these receptors: a woman in her seventies with multiple sclerosis. CDR3s leave out the opening cysteine and the closing phenylalanine or tryptophan. D genes are given only for firm matches.

V: TRBV20-1; J: TRBJ1-5; D: .; CDR3: SASDKGGSNQPQH
V: TRBV18; J: TRBJ2-3; D: .; CDR3: ASSPPIRTPRGDTQY
V: TRBV7-3; J: TRBJ2-2; D: .; CDR3: ASSYRGGADTGELF
V: TRBV20-1; J: TRBJ2-3; D: TRBD2; CDR3: SARAPSGRGDTQY
V: TRBV7-9; J: TRBJ2-1; D: TRBD1; CDR3: ASSLGDRGRNVDEQF
V: TRBV6-2/TRBV6-3; J: TRBJ1-5; D: .; CDR3: ASRLVGGWNQPQH
V: TRBV18; J: TRBJ2-7; D: .; CDR3: ASLSGPIYEQY
V: TRBV4-1; J: TRBJ1-2; D: .; CDR3: ASSQTGTPSGYT
V: TRBV6-5; J: TRBJ2-3; D: TRBD2; CDR3: ASSFFIPGLAGADTQY
V: TRBV5-1; J: TRBJ2-3; D: .; CDR3: ASSSAGDTQY
V: TRBV21-1; J: TRBJ2-6; D: .; CDR3: AILGDRPSGANVLT
V: TRBV20-1; J: TRBJ1-1; D: .; CDR3: SAREGGLGTEAF
V: TRBV10-3; J: TRBJ2-1; D: .; CDR3: AISVGQGGIEQF
V: TRBV5-1; J: TRBJ2-7; D: .; CDR3: ASSLGGGPSYEQY
V: TRBV4-1; J: TRBJ1-1; D: .; CDR3: ASSQRPGDTEAF
V: TRBV20-1; J: TRBJ2-3; D: TRBD1; CDR3: SARKGASSTDTQY
V: TRBV4-2; J: TRBJ2-2; D: TRBD1; CDR3: ASSQEPTGANTGELF
V: TRBV7-9; J: TRBJ1-1; D: TRBD1; CDR3: ASGARWDSEAF